What follows are 30 T cell receptor beta chains derived from one specimen sequenced in a study of cytomegalovirus exposure and HLA in healthy donors. 13 Jbeta primers and 60 Vbeta primers were used for the PCR. Data came from immunoSEQ multiplex PCR; TCRdb stores just in-frame clones and leaves some out. Seen here are around 190,000 clones, about 80% observed once, and the top ten hold roughly 3.6%. Sequenced material: PBMCs. These receptors were obtained from a man in his forties in good health and CMV-seropositive.

V gene TRBV28 combines with J gene TRBJ2-3, with 11 bases aligning to TRBD2. Germline CDR1 reads MDHEN; CDR2 reads SYDVKM. The ends lost 2 bases at V and 3 bases at J; junction bases unmatched: 4. This CDR3 region has 16 residues. The CDR3: CASSLGLAGGTDTQYF. CDR3 sequence (DNA): TGTGCCAGCAGTTTAGGCCTAGCGGGAGGAACAGATACGCAGTATTTT.

In its sample, this clone was seen a few times. The V and J genes are TRBV7-3 and TRBJ2-2; 12 nucleotides match TRBD2. The CDR3 consists of 16 residues. From germline, CDR1 is SGHTA and CDR2 FQGTGA. J gave up 7 bases and V 4 bases, and 7 bases lay outside the gene matches. The CDR3 DNA reads TGTGCCAGCAGCTACCTAGCGGGGGGGCCCCACGGGGAGCTGTTTTTT. This sequence encodes CASSYLAGGPHGELFF. Drawing the rest from reference TRBV7-3 and TRBJ2-2, the complete variable domain is GAGVSQTPSNKVTEKGKYVELRCDPISGHTALYWYRQSLGQGPEFLIYFQGTGAADDSGLPNDRFFAVRPEGSVSTLKIQRTERGDSAVYLCASSYLAGGPHGELFFGEGSRLTVL.

V is TRBV29-1 and J is TRBJ2-7, with a tentative D call TRBD1 (6 bases). CDR1 and CDR2 from the germline V gene are SQVTM and ANQGSEA. V gave up 6 bases and J gave up 2 bases, with 20 bases separating them. This CDR3 is built from 15 residues. Here the CDR3 reads CSVEFTGKGAYEQYF. The CDR3 DNA reads TGCAGCGTAGAGTTTACAGGGAAGGGGGCCTACGAGCAGTACTTC.

This clone occurred a few times. The chain combines TRBV15 with TRBJ1-4; 7 nucleotides agree with TRBD1. From germline, CDR1 is LNHNV and CDR2 YYDKDF (reference sequence). V was clipped by 0 bases and J by 5 bases; unmatched bases: 0. The CDR3 sequence is 14 residues long. The CDR3: CATSRDRGNEKLFF. CDR3 nucleotides: TGTGCCACCAGCAGAGACAGGGGGAATGAAAAACTGTTTTTT.

The rearrangement uses TRBV7-2 and TRBJ1-5, with D tentatively TRBD1 (6 bases). The CDR3 is 14 residues long. Trimming stripped 3 bases from V and 1 base from J, with 7 bases between. The germline V gene encodes CDR1 SGHTA and CDR2 FQGNSA. The CDR3 coding sequence is TGTGCCAGCAGCTTTACAGGGAGCAATCAGCCCCAGCATTTT. As protein: CASSFTGSNQPQHF. The variable domain in full, completed from reference TRBV7-2 and TRBJ1-5, reads GAGVSQSPSNKVTEKGKDVELRCDPISGHTALYWYRQSLGQGLEFLIYFQGNSAPDKSGLPSDRFSAERTGGSVSTLTIQRTQQEDSAVYLCASSFTGSNQPQHFGDGTRLSIL.

The chain recombines TRBV12-5 with TRBJ1-1; D might be TRBD1 (6 bases). The CDR3 loop spans 15 amino acids. V was shortened by 6 bases and J by 1 base, with 15 bases between the two germline ends. Germline-derived CDR1 and CDR2 are LGHNT and FRNRAP. CDR3 coding DNA: TGTGCTAGTGGCAATCCGGGACACTCGAACACTGAAGCTTTCTTT. Residues: CASGNPGHSNTEAFF.

As concerns this clone: Mismatch with germline at one junction end may stem from a read error. This rearrangement joins TRBV18 to TRBJ1-5; a weak D match, TRBD1 (5 bases). This CDR3 is built from 14 residues. CDR1 and CDR2 (germline): KGHSH, LQKENI. The CDR3 DNA sequence: TGTGCCAGCTCACCACCTGACAGCATTCAGCCCCAGCATTTT. Its protein product is CASSPPDSIQPQHF.

The chain joins TRBV29-1 to TRBJ1-1, with D uncertain. CDR1 and CDR2 from the germline V gene are SQVTM and ANQGSEA. V lost 0 bases to trimming and J lost 2 bases, with 7 bases between them. This CDR3 has 13 amino acids. The CDR3 DNA sequence: TGCAGCGTTGAAGACGGACTAAACACTGAAGCTTTCTTT. It codes for CSVEDGLNTEAFF.

The chain couples TRBV6-5 to TRBJ2-1, with 7 bases matching TRBD1. Losses at the gene ends were 4 bases for V and 3 bases for J; bases not matched to a gene: 0. The CDR3 has 13 amino acids. Looked up from germline, CDR1 is MNHEY and CDR2 is SVGAGI. CDR3 loop: CASSWDSYNEQFF. The CDR3 nucleotides read TGTGCCAGCAGTTGGGACAGCTACAATGAGCAGTTCTTC.

The CDR3 spells CASSPGQVSSYEQYF. For the CDR3, the DNA is TGCGCCAGCAGCCCAGGACAGGTCTCGTCCTACGAGCAGTACTTC. This sequence joins TRBV5-1 and TRBJ2-7; 7 nucleotides agree with TRBD1. The germline CDR1 and CDR2 sequences are SGHRS and YFSETQ. The J segment lost 1 base and the V segment lost 4 bases, leaving 8 bases of the junction unmatched. The CDR3 spans 15 residues.

The V gene is TRBV5-1, the J gene TRBJ2-7; TRBD2 matches at 7 bases. Per the germline V gene, CDR1 is SGHRS and CDR2 is YFSETQ. V was clipped by 0 bases and J by 3 bases; unmatched bases: 6. This CDR3 is built from 15 residues. The CDR3 loop reads CASSLGGDYLYEQYF. The CDR3 DNA reads as TGCGCCAGCAGCTTGGGGGGGGACTACCTCTACGAGCAGTACTTC.

This chain connects TRBV25-1 to TRBJ2-7; the D gene is possibly TRBD2 (6 bases). The V gene's germline CDR1 is MGHDK and CDR2 SYGVNS. CDR3 size: 15 residues. Between the trimmed V and J ends, which lost 1 base and 7 bases, there was a span of 17 bases. In DNA form, the CDR3 reads TGTGCCAGCAGTGAATTAAGCCAGGGAGGATGGGAGCAGTACTTC. This sequence encodes CASSELSQGGWEQYF.

V usage is TRBV6-1 and J usage is TRBJ1-5; the match to TRBD1 covers 7 bases. Germline CDR1 is MNHNS and CDR2 is SASEGT. This CDR3 region has 14 residues. Unmatched junction bases numbered 3, after V lost 4 bases and J lost 3 bases. As DNA, the CDR3 is TGTGCCAGCAGTGGGGACAGCCTCAATCAGCCCCAGCATTTT. This translates into CASSGDSLNQPQHF.

The chain recombines TRBV6-6 with TRBJ1-1; no clear D. Trimming took off 6 bases at V and 11 bases at J, with 19 bases between the two ends. The CDR3 loop spans 13 amino acids. CDR1 and CDR2 (germline): MNHNY, SVGAGI (reference sequence). The CDR3: CASRTFALAGAFF. The CDR3 DNA sequence: TGTGCCAGCAGAACATTTGCGTTGGCGGGGGCTTTCTTT.

The rearrangement uses TRBV9 and TRBJ2-7; 7 bases fit TRBD1. V lost 3 bases and J lost 3; bases outside the gene matches: 6. Per germline, CDR1 SGDLS and CDR2 YYNGEE. This CDR3 is built from 14 residues. This CDR3 is CASSGRDSHYEQYF. For the CDR3, the DNA is TGTGCCAGCAGCGGCCGGGACAGCCACTACGAGCAGTACTTC. The full variable domain, rest sourced from reference TRBV9 and TRBJ2-7, is DSGVTQTPKHLITATGQRVTLRCSPRSGDLSVYWYQQSLDQGLQFLIQYYNGEERAKGNILERFSAQQFPDLHSELNLSSLELGDSALYFCASSGRDSHYEQYFGPGTRLTVT.

This sequence joins TRBV27 and TRBJ1-2, with 8 bases fitting TRBD1. CDR3 length: 15 residues. Trimming cost V 3 bases and J 2 bases; bases outside gene matches: 5. From germline, CDR1 is MNHEY and CDR2 SMNVEV (reference sequence). The CDR3 sequence: CASSFGQGANYGYTF. CDR3 in DNA: TGTGCCAGCAGTTTTGGGCAGGGGGCGAACTATGGCTACACCTTC.

The V call is TRBV14, the J call TRBJ2-5; possibly TRBD2 for D (6 bases). The V and J ends lost 0 bases and 5 bases respectively, with 19 bases between them. This CDR3 contains 17 residues. Per germline, CDR1 SGHDN and CDR2 FVKESK. The CDR3 reads CASSQDFWRGRLETQYF. The DNA of the CDR3 is TGTGCCAGCAGCCAAGATTTTTGGCGGGGCCGTCTGGAGACCCAGTACTTC.

The chain has TRBV25-1 and TRBJ1-2; TRBD1 is a possible D gene (6 bases). Germline values: CDR1 MGHDK, CDR2 SYGVNS. The V gene lost 5 bases and the J gene lost 5 bases, with 21 bases spanning the gap. The CDR3 extends over 16 amino acids. Written as DNA, the CDR3 is TGTGCCAGCAGTAGCCCTGACGGCAGGGGAAGATATGGCTACACCTTC. It yields the protein CASSSPDGRGRYGYTF.

The chain links TRBV6-1 to TRBJ1-1; D perhaps matches TRBD1 (6 bases). Germline assignment: CDR1 MNHNS and CDR2 SASEGT. The CDR3 consists of 13 residues. Trimming shortened V by 6 bases and J by 4 bases, and 12 bases separated the two germline ends. The CDR3 spells CASRRGGRTEAFF. CDR3 DNA: TGTGCCAGCAGAAGAGGGGGTCGCACTGAAGCTTTCTTT.

V and J are TRBV19 and TRBJ2-4, with a weak D call TRBD2 (5 bases). Trimming stripped 1 base from V and 1 base from J, with 11 bases between. The CDR3 is made up of 16 amino acids. Per the germline V gene, CDR1 is LNHDA and CDR2 is SQIVND (reference sequence). The DNA for the CDR3 is TGTGCCAGTAGTATAGCGGGTAGCGTGGCCAAAAACATTCAGTACTTC. Protein sequence: CASSIAGSVAKNIQYF.

The rearrangement joins TRBV11-3 to TRBJ2-2; maybe TRBD1 (6 bases). This CDR3 has 15 residues. V lost 4 bases to trimming and J lost 1 base, with 10 bases between them. CDR1 SGHNT and CDR2 YENEEA come from the germline V gene. CDR3 sequence reads: CASSSGQVNTGELFF. The DNA for the CDR3 is TGTGCCAGCAGCTCGGGACAAGTGAACACCGGGGAGCTGTTTTTT. The variable domain in full, with the rest retrieved from reference TRBV11-3 and TRBJ2-2, is EAGVVQSPRYKIIEKKQPVAFWCNPISGHNTLYWYLQNLGQGPELLIRYENEEAVDDSQLPKDRFSAERLKGVDSTLKIQPAELGDSAVYLCASSSGQVNTGELFFGEGSRLTVL.

There are a few counts of this clone. CDR3 in DNA: TGTGCCAGCAGCCCTGGACAGGGGTCGGGCGGCATATATTTT. This gives the protein CASSPGQGSGGIYF. The gene calls are TRBV28 and TRBJ1-3; TRBD1 agrees at 9 bases. From germline, CDR1 is MDHEN and CDR2 SYDVKM. With 6 bases clipped from V and 12 bases from J, the junction kept 12 bases outside the gene matches. CDR3 size: 14 residues.

V is TRBV2 and J is TRBJ1-1; maybe TRBD1 (5 bases). Germline V CDR1 and CDR2: SNHLY, FYNNEI. The CDR3 runs to 13 residues. V shed 4 bases and J shed 4 bases, with 10 bases lying between them. DNA of the CDR3: TGTGCCAGCAGTGGCCAGGGTGGCACTGAAGCTTTCTTT. It translates to CASSGQGGTEAFF. Looking up the rest from reference TRBV2 and TRBJ1-1 gives the full variable domain: EPEVTQTPSHQVTQMGQEVILRCVPISNHLYFYWYRQILGQKVEFLVSFYNNEISEKSEIFDDQFSVERPDGSNFTLKIRSTKLEDSAMYFCASSGQGGTEAFFGQGTRLTVV.

The chain is built from TRBV15 and TRBJ1-4; TRBD1 might be the D (5 bases). The CDR3 runs to 14 residues. Germline V CDR1 and CDR2: LNHNV, YYDKDF (reference sequence). Trimming removed 0 bases at V and 7 bases at J, with 9 bases between. The CDR3 DNA is TGTGCCACCAGCAGAGAAGGGGTGGGTGAAAAACTGTTTTTT. It specifies CATSREGVGEKLFF.

J is TRBJ1-2 and V is TRBV5-5; 12 bases map to TRBD1. This CDR3 has 16 amino acids. From germline, CDR1 is SGHKS and CDR2 YYEKEE (reference sequence). With V trimmed by 4 bases and J by 5 bases, 9 bases remained unmatched. CDR3: CASSPGQGAYWYGYTF. The CDR3 DNA sequence: TGTGCCAGCAGCCCGGGACAGGGGGCTTATTGGTATGGCTACACCTTC.

The V gene is TRBV28, the J gene TRBJ1-2; 7 nucleotides match TRBD1. The germline V gene has CDR1 MDHEN and CDR2 SYDVKM. The CDR3 is made up of 15 amino acids. V gave up 2 bases and J gave up 2 bases; unmatched junction bases: 5. The chain's CDR3 is CASSLGDSRNYGYTF. CDR3 DNA sequence: TGTGCCAGCAGTTTAGGGGACAGCCGAAACTATGGCTACACCTTC.

In its sample, this clone was seen a few times. The chain is built from TRBV19 and TRBJ2-1; D might be TRBD2 (5 bases). The V gene's germline CDR1 is LNHDA and CDR2 SQIVND (reference sequence). The CDR3 extends over 14 amino acids. Trimming stripped 3 bases from V and 8 bases from J, with 14 bases between. In DNA, the CDR3 is TGTGCCAGTAGTATCTTAGGACTGCTTGATGAGCAGTTCTTC. This translates into CASSILGLLDEQFF.

This clone was recorded a few times. The rearrangement uses TRBV10-3 and TRBJ2-3; a weak D match, TRBD1 (5 bases). In germline, CDR1 is ENHRY, CDR2 SYGVKD. Trimming cost V 7 bases and J 4 bases, with 15 bases left between them. This CDR3 region has 14 residues. CDR3 sequence: CAIKTVISADTQYF. The CDR3 DNA reads TGTGCCATCAAGACAGTCATAAGTGCAGATACGCAGTATTTT.

This chain uses TRBV18 with TRBJ2-1; 8 bases line up with TRBD2. The germline V gene has CDR1 KGHSH and CDR2 LQKENI. The V and J ends lost 1 base and 5 bases, in that order; junction bases with no gene match: 10. The CDR3 has 17 amino acids. DNA for the CDR3: TGTGCCAGCTCACCACTAAGTGCGCGGGAGGTGCACAATGAGCAGTTCTTC. It is translated as CASSPLSAREVHNEQFF.

V usage is TRBV2 and J usage is TRBJ2-2; 9 bases match TRBD2. Germline CDR1 SNHLY, CDR2 FYNNEI. V gave up 9 bases and J gave up 3 bases; unmatched junction bases: 11. This CDR3 comprises 16 residues. The DNA for the CDR3 is TGTGCCAGGGGGTCTCTCGCGGGAGGGGACACCGGGGAGCTGTTTTTT. This sequence encodes CARGSLAGGDTGELFF.